This T cell receptor (beta chain) emerged from a study of identical twins. This clonotype appeared a few times. What it binds is not known. Whole-study results and caveats: Whereas memory repertoires showed no such difference, abundant cord blood beta clonotypes carried fewer insertions. Findings depended on cross-sectional statistics rather than tracking the same donors.

One entry per CDR3 protein, called by TCRdb with MiXCR from the 5' RACE reads. The table lists around 530,000 distinct CDR3 sequences, approximately 16% of them singletons. Trimming took 5 bases from V and 0 from J, leaving 23 bases between them. Germline loops: CDR1 MDHEN, CDR2 SYDVKM. This CDR3 is built from 19 residues. This sample was shared with a second study, whose subject was yellow fever vaccine responses in identical twins.

The specimen sequenced was CD4+ T cells sorted from blood. The TCR comes from a young woman in good health. The chain joins TRBV28 to TRBJ1-3, with a weak D call TRBD1 (5 bases). The CDR3 protein is CASSAPGAPNRHSGNTIYF. CDR3 DNA: TGTGCCAGCAGTGCCCCCGGGGCCCCTAATAGACACTCTGGAAACACCATATATTTT.